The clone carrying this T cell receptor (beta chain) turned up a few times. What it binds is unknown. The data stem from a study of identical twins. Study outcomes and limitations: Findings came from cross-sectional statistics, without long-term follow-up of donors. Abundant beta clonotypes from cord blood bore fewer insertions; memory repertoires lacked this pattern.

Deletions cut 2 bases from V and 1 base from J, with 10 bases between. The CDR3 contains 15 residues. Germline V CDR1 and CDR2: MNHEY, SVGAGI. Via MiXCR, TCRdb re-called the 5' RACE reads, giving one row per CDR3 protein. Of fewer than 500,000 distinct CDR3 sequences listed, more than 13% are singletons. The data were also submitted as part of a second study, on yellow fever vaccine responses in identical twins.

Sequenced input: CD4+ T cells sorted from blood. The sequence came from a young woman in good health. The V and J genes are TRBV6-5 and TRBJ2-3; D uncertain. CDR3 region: CASSYLGFGTDTQYF. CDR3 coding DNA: TGTGCCAGCAGTTACCTGGGTTTCGGCACAGATACGCAGTATTTT.